These 32 T cell receptor beta chains originate from one sample sequenced in a study of blood T cell repertoires in COVID-19. Using immunoSEQ multiplex PCR, the repertoire was profiled, and TCRdb retains in-frame clones only, with some absent. Among over 80,000 clones listed, 85% to 95% were seen once. The sequenced material came from peripheral blood. The receptors stem from a man aged 60-69 years with acute or convalescent COVID-19.

This clone has a single count. The chain is built from TRBV4-3 and TRBJ1-2, with D tentatively TRBD1 (5 bases). V was pared by 0 bases and J by 6 bases, with 20 bases between. The CDR3 runs 17 residues. CDR1 LGHNA and CDR2 YSLEER come from the germline V gene. The CDR3 DNA reads TGCGCCAGCAGCCAAGATCTGGGGGGGGAGACCGGCCATGGCTACACCTTC. This gives the protein CASSQDLGGETGHGYTF.

This chain connects TRBV11-1 to TRBJ1-6; weak D call: TRBD1 (6 bases). Trimming took 5 bases from V and 5 from J, leaving 13 bases between them. CDR1 SGHAT and CDR2 FQDESV come from the germline V gene (reference sequence). The CDR3 covers 15 residues. The CDR3 DNA reads TGTGCCAGCAGCCCTGAGGGGGTCCATAATTCACCCCTCCACTTT. This encodes CASSPEGVHNSPLHF.

This chain joins TRBV7-3 and TRBJ2-1; D is possibly TRBD2 (6 bases). CDR1 is SGHTA, CDR2 FQGTGA, per germline. The CDR3 consists of 16 residues. Trimming removed 5 bases at V and 6 bases at J, with 20 bases between. CDR3 nucleotides: TGTGCCAGCAGCCCCTATGGGGGTGGACTACGCAATGAGCAGTTCTTC. The encoded protein is CASSPYGGGLRNEQFF.

The chain recombines TRBV29-1 with TRBJ1-4, with 10 bases identical to TRBD1. This CDR3 comprises 14 residues. V dropped 6 bases and J dropped 1; count of bases not matched to a gene: 2. CDR1 SQVTM and CDR2 ANQGSEA come from the germline V gene. The CDR3 reads CSVGTGETNEKLFF. CDR3 DNA: TGCAGCGTGGGGACAGGGGAAACTAATGAAAAACTGTTTTTT.

In nucleotides, the CDR3 is TGTGCCGCGGAGGCCATAACCTACGAGCAGTACTTC. Encoded protein: CAAEAITYEQYF. The chain carries TRBV6-5 and TRBJ2-7; a weak D match, TRBD2 (5 bases). Germline V CDR1 and CDR2: MNHEY, SVGAGI. Trimming pared 11 bases from V and 2 bases from J, leaving 13 bases between. The length of the CDR3 is 12 residues.

There are a few counts of this clone. The chain combines TRBV6-2 or TRBV6-3 with TRBJ2-3; 10 nucleotides agree with TRBD1. This CDR3 has 18 residues. CDR1 is MNHEY, CDR2 SVGEGT, per germline. With V trimmed by 2 bases and J by 0 bases, 8 bases remained unmatched. The CDR3 region is CASSYDRGLGGSTDTQYF. The CDR3 bases are TGTGCCAGCAGTTACGACAGGGGGCTCGGCGGGAGCACAGATACGCAGTATTTT.

The chain couples TRBV7-9 to TRBJ2-4; 11 bases agree with TRBD2. Trimming removed 1 base from V and 11 bases from J; junction bases left unmatched: 7. The CDR3 is 15 residues long. The germline gives CDR1 SEHNR, CDR2 FQNEAQ (reference sequence). The chain's CDR3 is CASSLDGGTSGLQYF. The CDR3, as DNA: TGTGCCAGCAGCTTAGACGGGGGGACTAGCGGCCTTCAGTACTTC.

This chain joins TRBV3-1 (or the pseudogene TRBV3-2) and TRBJ2-5, with a possible D match to TRBD1 (6 bases). The germline V and J ends were trimmed by 0 bases and 5 bases, with 16 bases remaining between them. Germline V CDR1 and CDR2: LGHDT, YNNKEL (reference sequence). The CDR3 is made up of 16 amino acids. CDR3 DNA: TGTGCCAGCAGCCAAGAGAGTGGGGGCCCCGCGGAGACCCAGTACTTC. Amino acid sequence: CASSQESGGPAETQYF.

This clone was detected once. V gene TRBV27 combines with J gene TRBJ1-1; D not resolved. Between the trimmed V and J ends, which lost 0 bases and 0 bases, there was a span of 8 bases. The CDR3 totals 15 residues. The germline V gene encodes CDR1 MNHEY and CDR2 SMNVEV (reference sequence). CDR3 nucleotide sequence: TGTGCCAGCAGTTTATCGGGAGGGTTGAACACTGAAGCTTTCTTT. It encodes CASSLSGGLNTEAFF.

The count of this clone is one. V usage is TRBV20-1 and J usage is TRBJ2-5; 9 bases are shared with TRBD2. V shed 3 bases and J 5 bases; nucleotides not matched to a gene: 16. The CDR3 contains 17 residues. From germline, CDR1 is DFQATT and CDR2 SNEGSKA (reference sequence). The CDR3 nucleotides read TGCAGTGCTAGTCATGAACCTCTAGCGGGAATACATGAGACCCAGTACTTC. It codes for CSASHEPLAGIHETQYF.

This CDR3 reads CASSFRLASSGNEQYF. CDR3 nucleotide sequence: TGTGCCAGCAGCTTCCGCTTGGCTTCCTCCGGGAACGAGCAGTACTTC. The V and J genes are TRBV7-8 and TRBJ2-7, with D perhaps matching TRBD2 (5 bases). The V end lost 3 bases, the J end lost 5 bases, and 20 bases lay between the germline ends. The germline V gene has CDR1 SGHVS and CDR2 FQNEAQ. The CDR3 extends over 16 amino acids.

The rearrangement joins TRBV30 to TRBJ2-5; 10 positions match TRBD2. This CDR3 has 19 amino acids. Per the germline V gene, CDR1 is GTSNPN and CDR2 is SVGIG (reference sequence). The V segment lost 0 bases and the J segment 4 bases; nucleotides outside the gene matches: 17. In nucleotides, the CDR3 is TGTGCCTGGAGTGTATCAGTGAGTCAGCGGGAGGGAGGAAGAGAGACCCAGTACTTC. It encodes CAWSVSVSQREGGRETQYF.

The chain's CDR3 is CAISVEGRETQYF. The CDR3, as DNA: TGTGCCATCAGTGTGGAGGGCCGGGAGACCCAGTACTTC. The chain recombines TRBV10-3 with TRBJ2-5; possibly TRBD2 for D (6 bases). Germline V lookup: CDR1 ENHRY, CDR2 SYGVKD. The CDR3 consists of 13 residues. V lost 4 bases and J lost 5, with 11 bases in between.

This clone was seen a handful of times. The chain carries TRBV7-2 and TRBJ2-1, with TRBD1 matching 8 bases. The V segment lost 5 bases and the J segment 9 bases; nucleotides outside the gene matches: 3. CDR1 and CDR2 (germline): SGHTA, FQGNSA. The CDR3 runs to 12 residues. This CDR3 is CASSRDRGEQFF. In nucleotides, the CDR3 is TGTGCCAGCAGCCGAGACAGGGGTGAGCAGTTCTTC.

Here the CDR3 reads CASSLGPVPDTQYF. The CDR3 coding sequence is TGTGCCAGCAGCTTAGGTCCGGTCCCAGATACGCAGTATTTT. The genes are TRBV7-2 and TRBJ2-3, with D unclear. This CDR3 is built from 14 residues. Germline V gene lookup returns CDR1 SGHTA and CDR2 FQGNSA. V was pared by 1 base and J by 4 bases, with 9 bases between.

In DNA form, the CDR3 reads TGTGCCAGCAGCGTAGGAGGGACAGCCAAGTACAATGAGCAGTTCTTC. It is translated as CASSVGGTAKYNEQFF. The chain employs TRBV9 and TRBJ2-1, with TRBD1 identical over 7 bases. The CDR3 has 16 residues. Germline trimming cut 0 bases from V and 4 bases from J; bases unmatched to any gene: 7. CDR1 is SGDLS and CDR2 is YYNGEE in the germline V gene.

The rearrangement links TRBV7-3 to TRBJ2-1; D is possibly TRBD2 (6 bases). V was trimmed by 2 bases and J by 0 bases, leaving 11 bases between them. The CDR3 contains 16 residues. CDR1 SGHTA and CDR2 FQGTGA come from the germline V gene. The DNA for the CDR3 is TGTGCCAGCAGCTTAGCGGGACGGGGCTCCTACAATGAGCAGTTCTTC. Translating gives CASSLAGRGSYNEQFF.

The V call is TRBV11-2, the J call TRBJ2-1, with D tentatively TRBD2 (6 bases). Germline CDR1 reads SGHAT; CDR2 reads FQNNGV. The CDR3 is made up of 13 amino acids. Between the trimmed V and J ends, which lost 1 base and 12 bases, there was a span of 13 bases. The CDR3 spells CASSLVGDGGQFF. CDR3 bases: TGTGCCAGCAGCTTAGTCGGGGACGGGGGGCAGTTCTTC.

This chain connects TRBV2 to TRBJ2-1; a possible D gene is TRBD2 (6 bases). V lost 6 bases to trimming and J lost 5 bases, with 17 bases between them. This CDR3 has 15 amino acids. Germline assignment: CDR1 SNHLY and CDR2 FYNNEI. CDR3 protein: CASRALGGVNNEQFF. The CDR3, as DNA: TGTGCCAGCAGGGCACTAGGCGGGGTGAACAATGAGCAGTTCTTC.

In this sample, this clone turned up once. CDR3: CASSKKGAFEQYF. The DNA for the CDR3 is TGTGCCAGCAGCAAAAAGGGGGCCTTCGAGCAGTACTTC. This chain connects TRBV21-1 to TRBJ2-7; the table names TRBD1, a call not compared with the DNA. TRBV21-1 is annotated as a pseudogene. The CDR3 length is 13 residues.

The chain links TRBV28 to TRBJ1-3; unclear D gene. V lost 4 bases and J 3 bases, leaving 19 bases between the germline ends. From germline, CDR1 is MDHEN and CDR2 SYDVKM. The CDR3 is 17 amino acids. In nucleotides, the CDR3 is TGTGCCAGCAGTTCCCCCCAGGCTGGTTTGGGTGGAAACACCATATATTTT. Protein sequence: CASSSPQAGLGGNTIYF.

The V gene is TRBV7-6, the J gene TRBJ2-1; 8 positions match TRBD2. There are 16 residues in the CDR3. With V trimmed by 1 base and J by 4 bases, 6 bases remained unmatched. Germline V CDR1 and CDR2: SGHVS, FNYEAQ. The CDR3 loop is CASSLVGGGRYNEQFF. DNA of the CDR3: TGTGCCAGCAGCTTAGTCGGCGGGGGGCGGTACAATGAGCAGTTCTTC.

The chain uses TRBV6-5 and TRBJ1-2; 7 nucleotides line up with TRBD1. V trimming: 6 bases; J trimming: 2 bases; junction bases outside the gene matches: 6. The CDR3 sequence is 14 residues long. The germline CDR1 and CDR2 sequences are MNHEY and SVGAGI. The CDR3 nucleotides are TGTGCCAGCAGCCCCCGGGGACAGAACTATGGCTACACCTTC. Its protein product is CASSPRGQNYGYTF.

V gene TRBV5-8 combines with J gene TRBJ2-5, with 10 bases fitting TRBD1. CDR3 length equals 15 residues. CDR1 SGHTS and CDR2 YDEGEE come from the germline V gene. The V and J ends lost 3 bases and 5 bases, in that order; junction bases with no gene match: 7. The CDR3 protein is CASSSRTGGVETQYF. CDR3 bases: TGTGCCAGCAGCTCGCGGACAGGGGGAGTGGAGACCCAGTACTTC.

This clone appeared a single time. This chain uses TRBV27 with TRBJ2-1, with TRBD2 identical over 8 bases. This CDR3 is built from 16 residues. CDR1 and CDR2 from the germline V gene are MNHEY and SMNVEV (reference sequence). Trimming cost V 3 bases and J 7 bases; bases outside gene matches: 11. The CDR3 region has the DNA TGTGCCAGCAGTTTGCGAGTCCGGGAGGGCCTTAATGAGCAGTTCTTC. Translated, it gives CASSLRVREGLNEQFF.

The chain joins TRBV24-1 to TRBJ2-3; 8 positions agree with TRBD2. Germline V CDR1 and CDR2: KGHDR, SFDVKD. J lost 5 bases, V lost 5 bases, and 8 bases had no gene match. The length of the CDR3 is 15 residues. The CDR3 sequence is CATSGESGRGDTQYF. DNA of the CDR3: TGTGCCACCAGTGGAGAGAGCGGGAGAGGAGATACGCAGTATTTT.

The genes are TRBV5-4 and TRBJ1-2, with 7 bases lining up with TRBD1. The CDR3 contains 14 residues. CDR1 is SGHNT and CDR2 is YYREEE in the germline V gene (reference sequence). With V trimmed by 4 bases and J by 7 bases, 10 bases remained unmatched. DNA of the CDR3: TGTGCCAGCAGCGGATTCGACAGGGATTCTGGCTACACCTTC. Encoded protein: CASSGFDRDSGYTF.

To note about this clone: This sample also contains other DNA sequences that code for the same CDR3. The genes are TRBV11-3 and TRBJ2-2; D ambiguous. V lost 5 bases, J lost 4 bases, and 8 bases lay in between. The CDR3 consists of 13 residues. Germline V CDR1 and CDR2: SGHNT, YENEEA. The CDR3 sequence: CASSPGGTGELFF. The CDR3, as DNA: TGTGCCAGCAGCCCCGGCGGCACCGGGGAGCTGTTTTTT.

The genes are TRBV7-9 and TRBJ2-7; 10 nucleotides agree with TRBD1. Per the germline V gene, CDR1 is SEHNR and CDR2 is FQNEAQ (reference sequence). The V and J ends lost 6 bases and 5 bases, in that order; junction bases with no gene match: 10. The CDR3 extends over 15 amino acids. CDR3 DNA sequence: TGTGCCAGCAGGCTCCGTGGGGACAGGGGAGACGAGCAGTACTTC. Protein sequence: CASRLRGDRGDEQYF.

This sequence joins TRBV11-2 and TRBJ2-2, with TRBD1 identical over 7 bases. J lost 6 bases, V lost 5 bases, and 21 bases had no gene match. CDR1 and CDR2 from the germline V gene are SGHAT and FQNNGV. The CDR3 runs 19 residues. CDR3 in DNA: TGTGCCAGCAGCCAGGCTTTCTCGGGACAGTTCGCCGTGTCCGGGGAGCTGTTTTTT. This sequence encodes CASSQAFSGQFAVSGELFF.

In its sample, this clone was seen once. V is TRBV29-1 and J is TRBJ2-7, with 7 bases aligning to TRBD1. V lost 6 bases and J lost 0; bases outside the gene matches: 5. This CDR3 contains 13 residues. CDR1 and CDR2 (germline): SQVTM, ANQGSEA. The CDR3 sequence: CSVGTESSYEQYF. The CDR3 region has the DNA TGCAGCGTGGGGACAGAGAGCTCCTACGAGCAGTACTTC.

V is TRBV6-5 and J is TRBJ1-4, with no clear D. Germline CDR1 reads MNHEY; CDR2 reads SVGAGI. The CDR3 runs to 15 residues. V lost 2 bases and J 5 bases, leaving 12 bases between the germline ends. CDR3 bases: TGTGCCAGCAGTTACCGTGGGGAGTCCAATGAAAAACTGTTTTTT. This encodes CASSYRGESNEKLFF.